A selection of T cell receptor beta chains follows, all from one sample in a study of early T cells in non-severe SARS-CoV-2 infection. One entry per CDR3 protein results from TCRdb running MiXCR on the 5' RACE reads. This table has around 58,000 distinct CDR3 sequences, about 15% appearing once. The sequences come from whole blood, collected at baseline. Receptor source: an adult who was a healthcare worker with PCR-confirmed SARS-CoV-2 infection or an uninfected control (not recorded which). Each CDR3 is given with its conserved first and last residue. The D gene is left open where the match is weak. Some rows mark clone size as missing; the rest say once, few, many or name a class of expanded clone.

TRBD2,TRBJ2-2,TRBV9,many,TGTGCCAGCAGCGTAGGGCTAGCGGGACTCACCGGGGAGCTGTTTTTT,CASSVGLAGLTGELFF
-,TRBJ2-2,TRBV2,-,TGTGCCAGCAGTACCGACACCAACACCGGGGAGCTGTTTTTT,CASSTDTNTGELFF
TRBD2,TRBJ2-7,TRBV13,few,TGTGCCAGCCGGAGGGGAGGGCCCTACGAGCAGTACTTC,CASRRGGPYEQYF
TRBD1,TRBJ2-1,TRBV19,-,TGTGCCAGTAGTTTGCAGGGGGTCCTGAGCTCCTACAATGAGCAGTTCTTC,CASSLQGVLSSYNEQFF
-,TRBJ2-7,TRBV4-2,few,TGTGCCAGCAGCCAAGGGCTCGAGCAGTACTTC,CASSQGLEQYF
-,TRBJ2-6,TRBV4-2,few,TGTGCCAGCAGCCAAGAGGGCAGACACTCTGGGGCCAACGTCCTGACTTTC,CASSQEGRHSGANVLTF
-,TRBJ1-2,TRBV20-1,few,TGCAGTGCTAGAAGGGACACGCTATATGGCTACACCTTC,CSARRDTLYGYTF
-,TRBJ1-1,TRBV2,many,TGTGCCAGCAGTGGGGGGCGGTGGAACACTGAAGCTTTCTTT,CASSGGRWNTEAFF
-,TRBJ1-1,TRBV20-1,few,TGCAGTGCTACACCCCTGGGACGGAACACTGAAGCTTTCTTT,CSATPLGRNTEAFF
-,TRBJ2-7,TRBV28,many,TGTGCCAGCAGTCCGCCCGGGGGGCGATCCTACGAGCAGTACTTC,CASSPPGGRSYEQYF
-,TRBJ2-7,TRBV12-3/TRBV12-4,few,TGTGCCAGCACCCTTGGGGGTGGCGAGCAGTACTTC,CASTLGGGEQYF
-,TRBJ2-7,TRBV27,few,TGTGCCAGCACCCTAGAAGAGGGCTTC,CASTLEEGF
TRBD1,TRBJ1-6,TRBV12-3/TRBV12-4,-,TGTGCCAGCAGTTCCTCGACAGGGTCTACTCCAAACTCCAATTCACCCCTCCACTTT,CASSSSTGSTPNSNSPLHF
-,TRBJ2-1,TRBV5-1,-,TGCGCCAGCAGCTTGGGGGACAACTACAATGAGCAGTTCTTC,CASSLGDNYNEQFF
TRBD1,TRBJ1-2,TRBV6-1,-,TGTGCCAGCAGTGTCTACACAGGGGTCCCTCATGGCTACACCTTC,CASSVYTGVPHGYTF
-,TRBJ2-7,TRBV2,few,TGTGCCAGCAGGCCATCCCGGGCGACCTACGAGCAGTACTTC,CASRPSRATYEQYF
-,TRBJ2-7,TRBV9,-,TGTGCCAGCAGCGTAGATGCGGGCGGAACCTACGAGCAGTACTTC,CASSVDAGGTYEQYF
TRBD1,TRBJ1-4,TRBV3-1,-,TGTGCCAGCAGCCAAGAGGACAGGGAACTGTTTTTT,CASSQEDRELFF
-,TRBJ2-1,TRBV21-1,-,TGTGCCAGCAGCCCGCCCCACCTCTCAGCGGGAGTAACCAATGAGCAGTTCTTC,CASSPPHLSAGVTNEQFF
TRBD1,TRBJ1-6,TRBV5-1,-,TGCGCCAGCAGCCACGGACAGGGGGCCAGTTCACCCCTCCACTTT,CASSHGQGASSPLHF
TRBD1,TRBJ1-5,TRBV7-2,few,TGTGCCAGCAGCCAAACAGGGGGCGTTCAGCCCCAGCATTTT,CASSQTGGVQPQHF
-,TRBJ2-1,TRBV7-9,many,TGTGCCAGCGCGGAAGGGGAATTTTTCTTC,CASAEGEFFF
TRBD1,TRBJ1-6,TRBV16,few,TGTGCCAGCAGCCAATCGAGACAGGGGGATTCACCCCTCCACTTT,CASSQSRQGDSPLHF
TRBD1,TRBJ2-5,TRBV7-9,-,TGTGCCAGCAGCCTAACAGGGGAAGAGACCCAGTACTTC,CASSLTGEETQYF
TRBD1,TRBJ1-1,TRBV30,many,TGTGCCTGGAGAACAGGGGGGAACACTGAAGCTTTCTTT,CAWRTGGNTEAFF
TRBD2,TRBJ2-1,TRBV20-1,few,TGCAGTGCCCCGGGACTAGCGGGGGGGATTAGCCCCTACAATGAGCAGTTCTTC,CSAPGLAGGISPYNEQFF
TRBD1,TRBJ2-2,TRBV5-1,many,TGCGCCAGCAGCTTGGCTGTCAGGGGGCCGAACACCGGGGAGCTGTTTTTT,CASSLAVRGPNTGELFF
-,TRBJ1-3,TRBV12-3/TRBV12-4,-,TGTGCCAGCAGTTTAGGACAGTTCACTGGAAACACCATATATTTT,CASSLGQFTGNTIYF
-,TRBJ2-7,TRBV20-1,once,TGCAGTGCCCGATACTCCTACGAGCAGTACTTC,CSARYSYEQYF
-,TRBJ2-3,TRBV28,many,TGTGCCAGCTCGACAGCACCCGACCCCCCAGATACGCAGTATTTT,CASSTAPDPPDTQYF
TRBD1,TRBJ2-5,TRBV4-2,few,TGTGCCAGCAGCCAGAGCGACGGCGGGACAGGGGAAGAGACCCAGTACTTC,CASSQSDGGTGEETQYF
-,TRBJ2-6,TRBV20-1,many,TGCAGTGCTAGTGGTGCTGGGGCCAACGTCCTGACTTTC,CSASGAGANVLTF
-,TRBJ2-2,TRBV3-1,few,TGTGCCAGCAGCCAATCGGTGAACACCGGGGAGCTGTTTTTT,CASSQSVNTGELFF
-,TRBJ1-1,TRBV27,-,TGTGCCAGCAGTTTATCGATCCAGAGGGGCACTGAAGCTTTCTTT,CASSLSIQRGTEAFF
-,TRBJ2-3,TRBV3-1,-,TGTGCCAGCAGCCAAGAAGGCCGGATAGATACGCAGTATTTT,CASSQEGRIDTQYF
TRBD2,TRBJ2-2,TRBV19,-,TGTGCCAGTAGTATTATAGCGGGCAACACCGGGGAGCTGTTTTTT,CASSIIAGNTGELFF
TRBD2,TRBJ2-7,TRBV4-2,few,TGTGCCAGCAGCCCCACCCCCCTAGCGGGGACCTACGAGCAGTACTTC,CASSPTPLAGTYEQYF
-,TRBJ1-5,TRBV2,-,TGTGCCAGCATGGCGCAGCAACATCAGCCCCAGCATTTT,CASMAQQHQPQHF
TRBD1,TRBJ1-4,TRBV11-2,few,TGTGCCAGCAGCCGTCACCTAGGACAGGGACGGAATGAAAAACTGTTTTTT,CASSRHLGQGRNEKLFF
TRBD1,TRBJ2-5,TRBV5-1,few,TGCGCCAGCAGCTTGGGGGGACAGCCGCAAGAGACCCAGTACTTC,CASSLGGQPQETQYF
TRBD2,TRBJ2-5,TRBV3-1,many,TGTGCCAGCAGCCAAGATTGGAATAGCGGGGGGGAAGAGACCCAGTACTTC,CASSQDWNSGGEETQYF
TRBD2,TRBJ2-3,TRBV25-1,-,TGTGCCACCACGACGGGACTAGCGGGGCCAGATACGCAGTATTTT,CATTTGLAGPDTQYF
-,TRBJ2-7,TRBV29-1,-,TGCAGCGTCAAGGGAGACAGTTCCTACGAGCAGTACTTC,CSVKGDSSYEQYF
-,TRBJ2-1,TRBV5-4,-,TGTGCCGGGGGGAACAGGGGTTATTCCTACAATGAGCAGTTCTTC,CAGGNRGYSYNEQFF
-,TRBJ2-1,TRBV9,few,TGTGCCAGCAGCGTAGCGAATTACAATGAGCAGTTCTTC,CASSVANYNEQFF
-,TRBJ1-6,TRBV12-3/TRBV12-4,many,TGTGCCAGCAGTTTAGAAGGCGGACAAACTTCACCCCTCCACTTT,CASSLEGGQTSPLHF
TRBD1,TRBJ1-1,TRBV28,many,TGTGCCAGCAGTTCGGGACAGCTCAACACTGAAGCTTTCTTT,CASSSGQLNTEAFF
-,TRBJ2-3,TRBV9,few,TGTGCCAGCAGCGCCGGGACTTCTGCTAACACAGATACGCAGTATTTT,CASSAGTSANTDTQYF
-,TRBJ2-7,TRBV6-2/TRBV6-3,-,TGTGCCAGCAGCAAGCAGGGCGCTTTGACCTACGAGCAGTACTTC,CASSKQGALTYEQYF
-,TRBJ1-4,TRBV29-1,many,TGCAGCGTCGCTGACCCCTATACTAATGAAAAACTGTTTTTT,CSVADPYTNEKLFF
-,TRBJ2-1,TRBV6-6,many,TGTGCCAGCAGTTTCCAGACAGGTGGAAATGAGCAGTTCTTC,CASSFQTGGNEQFF
TRBD1,TRBJ2-5,TRBV5-5,-,TGTGCCAGCAGCTCCGACCGGGACAGGGCAGAAGAGACCCAGTACTTC,CASSSDRDRAEETQYF
-,TRBJ1-2,TRBV20-1,few,TGCAGTGCTAGGGCGACGGAACAGCGTCGAAATGGCTACACCTTC,CSARATEQRRNGYTF
-,TRBJ2-2,TRBV4-2,-,TGTGCCAGCAGCCAAGCGCAGGGTAGCACCGGGGAGCTGTTTTTT,CASSQAQGSTGELFF
TRBD1,TRBJ1-1,TRBV13,many,TGTGCCAGCAGCGCTGGAGGGGGCGACACTGAAGCTTTCTTT,CASSAGGGDTEAFF
-,TRBJ1-5,TRBV20-1,few,TGCAGTGCTAGGTCGGCCGGTAGTCGCAATCAGCCCCAGCATTTT,CSARSAGSRNQPQHF
TRBD1,TRBJ2-7,TRBV28,many,TGTGCCAGCAGTCGTCCCGGGACAGTTTACTACGAGCAGTACTTC,CASSRPGTVYYEQYF
-,TRBJ1-5,TRBV2,few,TGTGCCAGCCGACCCAGAGGAGGGCAGCCCCAGCATTTT,CASRPRGGQPQHF
TRBD1,TRBJ1-3,TRBV6-6,-,TGTGCCAGCAGTACAATCTACAGGGGCGGAAACACCATATATTTT,CASSTIYRGGNTIYF